In its sample, the clone carrying this TCR beta chain was seen a few times. These data originate in a study of T cells in Graves' hyperthyroidism and ophthalmopathy. Germline V gene sequence: CDR1 MDHEN, CDR2 SYDVKM. The CDR3 runs to 13 residues. V shed 10 bases, J shed 3 bases, and the junction held 8 bases outside the gene matches. Amplified TCR beta CDR3 regions derived from RNA transcripts. RT-PCR in the first round (using the HTBI primer set) targeted the TCR CDR3. TCRdb re-derived calls from the multiplex PCR reads in MiXCR, one entry per CDR3 protein. This table holds about 270,000 distinct CDR3 sequences, 20% to 25% found once. Uncontrolled infection, other autoimmune disease, pregnancy or lactation disqualified patients from enrolment. Fresh peripheral blood, approximately 10 ml, was the source of the PBMCs.

Sequenced material: blood. The chain carries TRBV28 and TRBJ2-5; 7 bases map to TRBD1. The receptor's source is a man aged 30-40 years with Graves' ophthalmopathy. The CDR3 sequence is CAIDSGQEETQYF. The CDR3 DNA follows: TGTGCCATCGATTCTGGACAGGAAGAGACCCAGTACTTC.